One sample yielded the 7 T cell receptor beta chains listed below, sequenced in a study of blood T cell repertoires in COVID-19. Libraries were prepared by immunoSEQ multiplex PCR; TCRdb keeps only in-frame clonotypes and omits some of them. The sample lists 300,000 to 400,000 clones; about 91% were seen once. Specimen: peripheral blood. The receptors were gathered from a woman in her 30s with COVID-19, enrolled during active disease.

The chain uses TRBV5-4 and TRBJ1-2, with a weak D call TRBD1 (5 bases). V was pared by 4 bases and J by 8 bases, with 18 bases between. The germline V gene has CDR1 SGHNT and CDR2 YYREEE (reference sequence). This CDR3 contains 14 residues. The CDR3 spells CASSTPAGLGGYTF. The CDR3 DNA follows: TGTGCCAGCAGCACGCCGGCGGGGCTAGGAGGCTACACCTTC.

The chain joins TRBV6-5 to TRBJ1-6, with 7 bases fitting TRBD1. This CDR3 region has 12 residues. CDR1 is MNHEY, CDR2 SVGAGI, per germline. The junction had 2 bases not matched to a gene; V was cut back by 5 bases and J by 10 bases. The CDR3 bases are TGTGCCAGCAGTCGACAGGGATCACCCCTCCACTTT. It translates to CASSRQGSPLHF.

As regards this clone: Other DNA sequences in the same sample also yield this CDR3. The chain couples TRBV28 to TRBJ1-2; the D gene is possibly TRBD1 (5 bases). V was clipped by 6 bases and J by 5 bases, with 10 bases between them. Germline values: CDR1 MDHEN, CDR2 SYDVKM. The CDR3 loop spans 12 amino acids. The CDR3 bases are TGTGCCAGCAGCCTAAGGGGATATGGCTACACCTTC. Translated: CASSLRGYGYTF.

The chain couples TRBV5-4 to TRBJ1-2; 7 bases fit TRBD1. The CDR3 spans 15 residues. Germline V CDR1 and CDR2: SGHNT, YYREEE (reference sequence). The V segment lost 4 bases and the J segment 5 bases; nucleotides outside the gene matches: 11. DNA for the CDR3: TGTGCCAGCAGCCCCGGAGGGGGCTTGTCGTATGGCTACACCTTC. This translates into CASSPGGGLSYGYTF.

V gene TRBV7-9 combines with J gene TRBJ1-2; D ambiguous. The CDR3 has 11 amino acids. Trimming took 3 bases from V and 6 from J, leaving 5 bases between them. Germline CDR1 and CDR2: SEHNR and FQNEAQ (reference sequence). The CDR3 spells CASSFGDGYTF. CDR3 DNA: TGTGCCAGCAGCTTCGGTGATGGCTACACCTTC.

With regard to this clone: One end of the junction fails to match germline, which may point to a read error. The chain couples TRBV18 to TRBJ1-4; no clear D. The CDR3 totals 13 residues. Germline V gene lookup returns CDR1 KGHSH and CDR2 LQKENI. CDR3 sequence: CASAPTRDEKLFF. In DNA, the CDR3 is TGTGCCAGCGCACCCACGAGGGATGAAAAACTGTTTTTT. Filled out from reference TRBV18 and TRBJ1-4, the complete variable domain reads NAGVMQNPRHLVRRRGQEARLRCSPMKGHSHVYWYRQLPEEGLKFMVYLQKENIIDESGMPKERFSAEFPKEGPSILRIQQVVRGDSAAYFCASAPTRDEKLFFGSGTQLSVL.

The genes are TRBV6-5 and TRBJ1-2, with 8 nucleotides matching TRBD1. Germline V CDR1 and CDR2: MNHEY, SVGAGI. With V trimmed by 0 bases and J by 8 bases, 5 bases remained unmatched. The CDR3 extends over 14 amino acids. The CDR3 coding sequence is TGTGCCAGCAGTTACTCGACAGGGGTCTACGGCTACACCTTC. This gives the protein CASSYSTGVYGYTF.